The T cell receptor (beta chain) described here comes from a study of blood T cell repertoires in COVID-19. Study overall: In each case, the material was cDNA or gDNA derived from T cells, B-cell-depleted T cells, or PBMCs.

The CDR3 has 15 residues. Per the germline V gene, CDR1 is SGHRS and CDR2 is YFSETQ. V was clipped by 1 base and J by 1 base, with 8 bases between them. Source study methods: Quantification of nucleated cells was approximated via reference gene primer amplification. TCRdb's table, derived via immunoSEQ multiplex PCR, lists solely in-frame clones and lacks some. D and trimming come from the DNA, and the V and J calls and clone size come from that table. The sample includes 120,000 to 150,000 clones, 70% to 90% seen only once; the top ten take less than 2%. This chain links TRBV5-1 with TRBJ2-2; TRBD2 might be the D (6 bases). The origin of this receptor is a woman aged 55-70 years with acute or convalescent COVID-19. Sample: peripheral blood. The CDR3 coding sequence is TGCGCCAGCAGCTTGTGGCGGGGGAACACCGGGGAGCTGTTTTTT. As protein: CASSLWRGNTGELFF. The full variable domain, completed using reference TRBV5-1 and TRBJ2-2, is KAGVTQTPRYLIKTRGQQVTLSCSPISGHRSVSWYQQTPGQGLQFLFEYFSETQRNKGNFPGRFSGRQFSNSRSEMNVSTLELGDSALYLCASSLWRGNTGELFFGEGSRLTVL.